This T cell receptor beta chain appears in the sequencing data of a study of cytomegalovirus exposure and HLA in healthy donors. This clone was observed a few times. The PCR contained 60 Vbeta and 13 Jbeta primers. Only in-frame clones appear in the TCRdb table, and some are missing; sequencing was by immunoSEQ multiplex PCR. Found here are under 200,000 clones, 60% to 80% of them singletons; the top ten hold about 2.9%. Germline assignment: CDR1 SGHVS and CDR2 FQNEAQ. The CDR3 has 15 amino acids. Trimming took off 5 bases at V and 4 bases at J, with 18 bases between the two ends. J is TRBJ2-7 and V is TRBV7-8; D possibly corresponds to TRBD1 (6 bases). The TCR originated in a man aged 40-49 years in good health and CMV-seronegative. The source material was PBMCs. The CDR3 reads CASSPLTGTNYEQYF. DNA for the CDR3: TGTGCCAGCAGCCCCCTCACCGGGACAAATTACGAGCAGTACTTC.